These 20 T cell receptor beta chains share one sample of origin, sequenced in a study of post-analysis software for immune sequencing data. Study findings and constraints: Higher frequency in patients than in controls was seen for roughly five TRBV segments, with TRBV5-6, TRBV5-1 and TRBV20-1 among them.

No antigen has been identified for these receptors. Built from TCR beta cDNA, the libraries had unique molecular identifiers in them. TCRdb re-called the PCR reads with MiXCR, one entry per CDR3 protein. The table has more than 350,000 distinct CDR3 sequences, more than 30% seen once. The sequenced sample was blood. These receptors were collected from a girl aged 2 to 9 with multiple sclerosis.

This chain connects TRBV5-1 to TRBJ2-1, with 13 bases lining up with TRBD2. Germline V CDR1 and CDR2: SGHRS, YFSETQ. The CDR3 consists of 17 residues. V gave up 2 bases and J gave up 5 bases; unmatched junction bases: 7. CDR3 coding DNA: TGCGCCAGCAGCTTACTAGCGGGAGGGCCTCGGAACAATGAGCAGTTCTTC. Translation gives CASSLLAGGPRNNEQFF.

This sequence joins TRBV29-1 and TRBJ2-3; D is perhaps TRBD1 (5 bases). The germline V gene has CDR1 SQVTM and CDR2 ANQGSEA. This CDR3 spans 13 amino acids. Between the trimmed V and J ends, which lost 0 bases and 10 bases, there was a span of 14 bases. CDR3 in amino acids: CSVEETRVDAQYF. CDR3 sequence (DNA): TGCAGCGTTGAAGAGACCAGGGTGGATGCGCAGTATTTT.

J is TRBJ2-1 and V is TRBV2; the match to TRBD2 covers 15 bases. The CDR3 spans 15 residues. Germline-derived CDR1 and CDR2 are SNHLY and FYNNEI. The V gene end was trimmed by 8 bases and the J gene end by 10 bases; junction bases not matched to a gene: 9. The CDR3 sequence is CASGGTSGRFNEQFF. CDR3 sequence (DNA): TGTGCCAGCGGGGGGACTAGCGGGAGGTTCAACGAGCAGTTCTTC.

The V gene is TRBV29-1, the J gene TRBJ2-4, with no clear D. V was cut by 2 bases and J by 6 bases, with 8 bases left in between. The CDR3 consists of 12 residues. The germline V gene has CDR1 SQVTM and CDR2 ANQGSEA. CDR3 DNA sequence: TGCAGCGTTGAAAGACGCCCAAACATTCAGTACTTC. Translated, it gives CSVERRPNIQYF.

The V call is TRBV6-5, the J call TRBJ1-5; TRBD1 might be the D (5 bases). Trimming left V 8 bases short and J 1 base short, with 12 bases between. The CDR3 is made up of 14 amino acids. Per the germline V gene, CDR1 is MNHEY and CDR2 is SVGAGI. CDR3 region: CASSGQGSNQPQHF. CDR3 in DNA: TGTGCCAGCTCGGGTCAGGGCAGCAATCAGCCCCAGCATTTT.

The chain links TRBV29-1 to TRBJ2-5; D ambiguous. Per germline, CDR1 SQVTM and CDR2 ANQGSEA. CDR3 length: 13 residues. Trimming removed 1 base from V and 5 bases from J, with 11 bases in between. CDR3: CSVEGLAFETQYF. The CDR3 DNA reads TGCAGCGTTGAAGGGTTGGCTTTTGAGACCCAGTACTTC.

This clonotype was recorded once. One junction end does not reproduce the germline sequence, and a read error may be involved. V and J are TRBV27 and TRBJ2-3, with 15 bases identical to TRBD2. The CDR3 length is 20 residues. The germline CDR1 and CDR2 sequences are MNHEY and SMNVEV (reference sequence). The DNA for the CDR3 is TGTGCCTGCAGTTTAAGGGTACCGGGACTAGCGGGGGGTAAGACAGATACGCAGTATTTT. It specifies CACSLRVPGLAGGKTDTQYF.

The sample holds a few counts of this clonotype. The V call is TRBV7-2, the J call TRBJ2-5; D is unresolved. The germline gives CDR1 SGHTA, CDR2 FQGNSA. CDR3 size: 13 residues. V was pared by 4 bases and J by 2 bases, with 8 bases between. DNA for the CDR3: TGTGCCAGCAGCTCAGGTCCACAAGAGACCCAGTACTTC. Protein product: CASSSGPQETQYF.

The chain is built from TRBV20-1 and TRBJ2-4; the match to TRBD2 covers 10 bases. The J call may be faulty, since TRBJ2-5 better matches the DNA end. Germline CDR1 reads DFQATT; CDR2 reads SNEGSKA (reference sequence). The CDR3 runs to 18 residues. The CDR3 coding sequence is TGCAGTGCTAGAGGGGGGCTAGCGGGGGTCCCGTACCAAGAGACCCAGTACTTC. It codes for CSARGGLAGVPYQETQYF.

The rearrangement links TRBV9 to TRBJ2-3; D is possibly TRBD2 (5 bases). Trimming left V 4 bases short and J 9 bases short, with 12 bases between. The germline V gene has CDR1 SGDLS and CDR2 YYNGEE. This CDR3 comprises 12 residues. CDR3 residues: CASSSTERTQYF. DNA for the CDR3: TGTGCCAGCAGCTCCACGGAGCGGACGCAGTATTTT.

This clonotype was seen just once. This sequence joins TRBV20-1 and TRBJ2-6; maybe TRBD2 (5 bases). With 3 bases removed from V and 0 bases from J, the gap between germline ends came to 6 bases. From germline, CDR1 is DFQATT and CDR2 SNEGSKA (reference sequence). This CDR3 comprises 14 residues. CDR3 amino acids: CSASGSSGANVLTF. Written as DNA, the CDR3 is TGCAGTGCTAGTGGGAGCTCTGGGGCCAACGTCCTGACTTTC.

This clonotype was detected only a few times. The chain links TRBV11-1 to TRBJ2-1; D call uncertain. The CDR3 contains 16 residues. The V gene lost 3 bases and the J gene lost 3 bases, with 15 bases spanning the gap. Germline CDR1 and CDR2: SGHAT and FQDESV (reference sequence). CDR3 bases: TGTGCCAGCAGCTTGCCTAAGTTCAGCCACTACAATGAGCAGTTCTTC. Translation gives CASSLPKFSHYNEQFF.

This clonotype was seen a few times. CDR3 sequence (DNA): TGTGCCATCAGCGATCAGCCCCAGCATTTT. Residues: CAISDQPQHF. The chain links TRBV10-3 to TRBJ1-5; no definite D call. The V end was cut by 6 bases, the J end by 5 bases, with 2 bases between. In germline, CDR1 is ENHRY, CDR2 SYGVKD. This CDR3 has 10 amino acids.

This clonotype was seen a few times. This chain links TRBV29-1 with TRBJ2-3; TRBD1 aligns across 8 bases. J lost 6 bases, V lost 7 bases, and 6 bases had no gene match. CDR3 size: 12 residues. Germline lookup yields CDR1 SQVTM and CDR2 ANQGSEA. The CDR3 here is CSAGQGADTQYF. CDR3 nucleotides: TGCAGCGCTGGACAGGGTGCGGATACGCAGTATTTT.

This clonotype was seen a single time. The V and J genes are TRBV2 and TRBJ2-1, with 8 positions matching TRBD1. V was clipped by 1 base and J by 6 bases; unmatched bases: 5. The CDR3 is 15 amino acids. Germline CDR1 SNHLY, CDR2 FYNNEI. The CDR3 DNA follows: TGTGCCAGCAGTGAAGGGACAGGGTCTTCCAATGAGCAGTTCTTC. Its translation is CASSEGTGSSNEQFF. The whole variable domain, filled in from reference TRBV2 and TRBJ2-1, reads EPEVTQTPSHQVTQMGQEVILRCVPISNHLYFYWYRQILGQKVEFLVSFYNNEISEKSEIFDDQFSVERPDGSNFTLKIRSTKLEDSAMYFCASSEGTGSSNEQFFGPGTRLTVL.

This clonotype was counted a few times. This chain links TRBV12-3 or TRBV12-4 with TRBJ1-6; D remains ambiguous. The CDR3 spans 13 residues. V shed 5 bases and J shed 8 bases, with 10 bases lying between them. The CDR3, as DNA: TGTGCCAGCAGTCCGAGGACCGATTCACCCCTCCACTTT. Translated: CASSPRTDSPLHF.

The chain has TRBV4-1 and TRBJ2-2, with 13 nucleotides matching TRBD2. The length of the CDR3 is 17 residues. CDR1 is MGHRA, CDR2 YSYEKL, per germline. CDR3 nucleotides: TGCGCGTCAGAGGGGGGACTAGCGGGGCAGAACACCGGGGAGCTGTTTTTT. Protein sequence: CASEGGLAGQNTGELFF.

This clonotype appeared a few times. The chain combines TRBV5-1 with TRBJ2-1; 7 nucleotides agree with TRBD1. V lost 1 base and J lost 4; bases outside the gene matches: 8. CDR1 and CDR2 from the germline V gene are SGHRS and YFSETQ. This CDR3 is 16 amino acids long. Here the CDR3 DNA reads TGCGCCAGCAGCTTGTTTGTGGGGACAGAATACAATGAGCAGTTCTTC. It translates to CASSLFVGTEYNEQFF.

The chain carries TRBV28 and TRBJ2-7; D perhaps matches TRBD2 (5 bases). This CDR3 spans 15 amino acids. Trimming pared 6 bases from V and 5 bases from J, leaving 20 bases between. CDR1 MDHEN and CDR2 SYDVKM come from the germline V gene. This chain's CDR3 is CASRPTGPRRHEQYF. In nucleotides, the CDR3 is TGTGCCAGCAGACCGACCGGGCCCAGGAGGCACGAGCAGTACTTC.

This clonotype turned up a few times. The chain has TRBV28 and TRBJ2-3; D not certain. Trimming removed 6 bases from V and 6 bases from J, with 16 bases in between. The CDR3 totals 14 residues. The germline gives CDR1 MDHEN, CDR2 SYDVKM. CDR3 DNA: TGTGCCAGCAGACTCCCGGGCTTTGGGGATACGCAGTATTTT. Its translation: CASRLPGFGDTQYF.